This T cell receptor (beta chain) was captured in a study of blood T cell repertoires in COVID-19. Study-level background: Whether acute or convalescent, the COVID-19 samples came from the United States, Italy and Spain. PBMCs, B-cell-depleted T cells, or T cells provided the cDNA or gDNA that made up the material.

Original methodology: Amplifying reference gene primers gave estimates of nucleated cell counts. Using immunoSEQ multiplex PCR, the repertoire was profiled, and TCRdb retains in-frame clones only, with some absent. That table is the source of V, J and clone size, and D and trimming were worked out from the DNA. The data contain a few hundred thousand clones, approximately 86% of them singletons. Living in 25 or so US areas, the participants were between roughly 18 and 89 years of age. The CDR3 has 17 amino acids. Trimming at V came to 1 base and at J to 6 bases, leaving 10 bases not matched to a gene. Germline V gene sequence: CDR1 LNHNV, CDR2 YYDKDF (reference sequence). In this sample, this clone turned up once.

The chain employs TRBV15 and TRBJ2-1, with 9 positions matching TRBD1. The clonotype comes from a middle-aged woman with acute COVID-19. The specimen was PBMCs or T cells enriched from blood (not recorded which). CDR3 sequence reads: CATSRARTGALINEQFF. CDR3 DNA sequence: TGTGCCACCAGCAGAGCCCGGACAGGGGCCCTAATCAATGAGCAGTTCTTC.